A selection of T cell receptor beta chains follows, all from one sample in a study of siplizumab effects on memory and regulatory T cells. Method: immunoSEQ multiplex PCR; TCRdb's copy keeps in-frame clones and lacks some. Here the sample spans over 60,000 clones, 91% being singletons. Source material: CD8+ T cells sorted from blood. The receptors were gathered from a human donor in good health. Both conserved end residues are part of each CDR3. The D gene is left open where the match is weak. Clone size is shown for a subset of rows, as once, few, many or a class of expanded clone.

J | V | size | D | DNA | CDR3
TRBJ1-5 | TRBV19 | NA | NA | TGTGCCAGTAGTATAGGGGGGGGGCTAACAGGCAATCAGCCCCAGCATTTT | CASSIGGGLTGNQPQHF
TRBJ1-4 | TRBV9 | NA | NA | TGTGCCAGCAGCGTAGCCGGGTCGGATGAAAAACTGTTTTTT | CASSVAGSDEKLFF
TRBJ1-2 | TRBV9 | NA | NA | TGTGCCAGCAGCGTAGCTGAGGGCAACTATGGCTACACCTTC | CASSVAEGNYGYTF
TRBJ2-1 | TRBV5-4 | NA | NA | TGTGCCAGCAGCTTGGTAGGGGAGCAGTTCTTC | CASSLVGEQFF
TRBJ2-5 | TRBV30 | NA | TRBD1 | TGTGCCTGGAGTGTAGAGGGGGCTGATGAGACCCAGTACTTC | CAWSVEGADETQYF
TRBJ2-7 | TRBV5-4 | NA | TRBD1 | TGTGCCAGCAGCTTGTACCCCGGGACAGGGGACTCCTACGAGCAGTACTTC | CASSLYPGTGDSYEQYF
TRBJ2-3 | TRBV6-1 | once | NA | TGTGCCAGCAGTGATGACTTTACTAGCACAGATACGCAGTATTTT | CASSDDFTSTDTQYF
TRBJ2-2 | TRBV5-1 | NA | NA | TGCGCCAGCAGCCCTATCCCGGCAGGGATGAACACCGGGGAGCTGTTTTTT | CASSPIPAGMNTGELFF
TRBJ1-4 | TRBV7-2 | NA | NA | TGTGCCAGCAGCTTAGCCCTAGTGAGGGAAAAACTGTTTTTT | CASSLALVREKLFF
TRBJ2-7 | TRBV12-1 | NA | NA | TGTGCCAGCAGCACGGGCGACCAGCGGGAGGTCGAGCAGTACTTC | CASSTGDQREVEQYF
TRBJ1-2 | TRBV11-2 | NA | NA | TGTGCCAGCAGCTTGCCGGGCGCCCTTGCCAGGGGCTACACCTTC | CASSLPGALARGYTF